Given below is one TCR beta chain in context. Its cognate antigen is unknown. TCRdb reprocessed the 5' RACE reads via MiXCR and lists one record per CDR3 protein. Of about 340,000 distinct CDR3 sequences in the sample, approximately 15% were seen once. V lost 2 bases, J lost 0 bases, and 3 bases stayed unmatched. This CDR3 has 16 residues. The sample belongs to a study of T-cell memory formation after mild COVID-19. On the study more broadly: The TCR clusters were mostly specific to one donor. Study outcomes and limitations: Some SARS-CoV-2-responding clones were already detected in memory before infection. Unconfirmed was the SARS-CoV-2 specificity of second-wave clones that peaked on day 37.

J is TRBJ2-5 and V is TRBV12-3 or TRBV12-4; 10 bases line up with TRBD1. The material sequenced was PBMCs or a T cell subset sorted from them (not recorded which). The clonotype comes from a man between 18 and 29 years old who had mild COVID-19 (a few samples of this study predate the infection). Cell type and time point are not known. CDR3 nucleotides: TGTGCCAGCAGTTTACCGGGACAGGGGTACCAAGAGACCCAGTACTTC. It yields the protein CASSLPGQGYQETQYF.